This TCR beta chain appears in the sequencing data of a study of T cells after yellow fever vaccination. Study conclusions and caveats: The study noted that FACS-sorted repertoires could contain abundant clonotypes contaminating from the bulk population.

In regard to this clonotype: The antigen is unknown.

The CDR3 length is 17 residues. V lost 2 bases to trimming and J lost 2 bases; unmatched junction nucleotides: 12. Germline V gene data show CDR1 as MNHEY and CDR2 as SVGEGT. As TCR cDNA was made by 5'RACE template switching, a universal primer site and UMIs were added. MiXCR was run by TCRdb on the 5' RACE reads, yielding one entry per CDR3 protein. Here the sample spans 400,000 or so distinct CDR3 sequences, 9.5% to 13% being singletons. V and J are TRBV6-2 or TRBV6-3 and TRBJ2-7; 7 nucleotides agree with TRBD1. The sequence came from a man aged 18 to 35 who received the YFV17D yellow fever vaccine. This sample comprised PBMCs, obtained on the day of the first yellow fever vaccination. CDR3 protein: CASSYRSTGISAYEQYF. CDR3 coding DNA: TGTGCCAGCAGTTACCGATCGACAGGGATCAGTGCCTACGAGCAGTACTTC.